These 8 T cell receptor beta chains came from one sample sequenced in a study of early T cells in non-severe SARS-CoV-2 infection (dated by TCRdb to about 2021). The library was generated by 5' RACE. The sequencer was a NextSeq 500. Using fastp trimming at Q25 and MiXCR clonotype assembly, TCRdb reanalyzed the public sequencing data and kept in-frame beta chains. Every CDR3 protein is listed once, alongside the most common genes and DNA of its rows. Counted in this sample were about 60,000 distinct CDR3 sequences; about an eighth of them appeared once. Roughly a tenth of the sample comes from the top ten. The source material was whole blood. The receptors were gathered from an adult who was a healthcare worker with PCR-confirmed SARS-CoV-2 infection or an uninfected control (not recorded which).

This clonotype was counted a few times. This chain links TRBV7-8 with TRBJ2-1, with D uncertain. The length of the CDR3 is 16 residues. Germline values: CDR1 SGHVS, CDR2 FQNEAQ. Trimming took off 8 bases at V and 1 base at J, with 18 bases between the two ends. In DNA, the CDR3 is TGTGCCAGCCCCCCCTCATTGGCTGCATCCTACAATGAGCAGTTCTTC. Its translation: CASPPSLAASYNEQFF.

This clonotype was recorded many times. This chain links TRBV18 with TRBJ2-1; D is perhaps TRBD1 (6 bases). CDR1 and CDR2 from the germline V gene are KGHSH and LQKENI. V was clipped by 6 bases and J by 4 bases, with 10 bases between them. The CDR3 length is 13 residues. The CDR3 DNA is TGTGCCAGCTCTCCTGGACAGTACAATGAGCAGTTCTTC. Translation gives CASSPGQYNEQFF.

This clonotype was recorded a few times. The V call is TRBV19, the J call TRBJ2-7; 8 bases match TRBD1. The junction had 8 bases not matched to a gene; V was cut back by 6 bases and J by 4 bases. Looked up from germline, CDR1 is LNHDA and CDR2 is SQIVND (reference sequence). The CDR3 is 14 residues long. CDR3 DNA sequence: TGTGCCAGTAGATCGACAGGGGAATGGTACGAGCAGTACTTC. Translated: CASRSTGEWYEQYF.

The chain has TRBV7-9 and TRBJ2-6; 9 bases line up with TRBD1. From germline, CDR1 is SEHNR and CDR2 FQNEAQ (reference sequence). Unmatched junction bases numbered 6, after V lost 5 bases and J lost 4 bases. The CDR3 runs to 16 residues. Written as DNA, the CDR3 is TGTGCCAGCAGCCACGGGACAGGGTCCGGGGCCAACGTCCTGACTTTC. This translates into CASSHGTGSGANVLTF.

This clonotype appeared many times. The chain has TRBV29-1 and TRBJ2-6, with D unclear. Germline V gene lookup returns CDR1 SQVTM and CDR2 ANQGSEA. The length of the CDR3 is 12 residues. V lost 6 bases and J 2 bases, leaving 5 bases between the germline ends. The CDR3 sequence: CSVRAGANVLTF. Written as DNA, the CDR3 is TGCAGCGTAAGAGCTGGGGCCAACGTCCTGACTTTC.

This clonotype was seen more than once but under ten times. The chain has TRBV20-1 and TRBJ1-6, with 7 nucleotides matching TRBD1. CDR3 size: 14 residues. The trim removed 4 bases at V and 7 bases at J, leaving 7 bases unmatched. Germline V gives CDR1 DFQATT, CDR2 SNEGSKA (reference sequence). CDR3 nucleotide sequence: TGCAGTGCTAAACCCGCGGGACAGAATTCACCCCTCCACTTT. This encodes CSAKPAGQNSPLHF.

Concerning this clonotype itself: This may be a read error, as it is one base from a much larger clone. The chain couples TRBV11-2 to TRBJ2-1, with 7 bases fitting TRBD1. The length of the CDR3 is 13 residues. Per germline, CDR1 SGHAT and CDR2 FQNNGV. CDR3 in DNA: TGTGCCGGCAGCTTAGACAGGGCCAATGAGCAGTTCTTC. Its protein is CAGSLDRANEQFF. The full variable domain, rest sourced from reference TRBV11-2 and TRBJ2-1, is EAGVAQSPRYKIIEKRQSVAFWCNPISGHATLYWYQQILGQGPKLLIQFQNNGVVDDSQLPKDRFSAERLKGVDSTLKIQPAKLEDSAVYLCAGSLDRANEQFFGPGTRLTVL.

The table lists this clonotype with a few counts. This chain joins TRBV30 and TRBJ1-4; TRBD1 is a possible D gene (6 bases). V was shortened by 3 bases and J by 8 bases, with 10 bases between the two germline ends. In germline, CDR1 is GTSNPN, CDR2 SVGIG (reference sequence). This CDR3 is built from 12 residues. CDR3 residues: CAWSLGGEKLFF. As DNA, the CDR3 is TGTGCCTGGAGCCTAGGGGGGGAAAAACTGTTTTTT.